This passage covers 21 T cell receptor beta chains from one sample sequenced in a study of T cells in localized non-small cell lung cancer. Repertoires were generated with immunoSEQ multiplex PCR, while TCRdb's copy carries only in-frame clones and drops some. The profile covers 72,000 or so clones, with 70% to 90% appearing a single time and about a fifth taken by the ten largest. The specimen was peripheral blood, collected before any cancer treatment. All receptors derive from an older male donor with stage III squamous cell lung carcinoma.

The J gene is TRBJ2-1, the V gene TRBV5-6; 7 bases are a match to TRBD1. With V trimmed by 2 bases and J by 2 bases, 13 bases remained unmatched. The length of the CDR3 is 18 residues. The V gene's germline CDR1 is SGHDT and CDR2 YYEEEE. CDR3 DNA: TGTGCCAGCAGCTTAGGTATCGGGGACAGAAATACCTACAATGAGCAGTTCTTC. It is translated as CASSLGIGDRNTYNEQFF.

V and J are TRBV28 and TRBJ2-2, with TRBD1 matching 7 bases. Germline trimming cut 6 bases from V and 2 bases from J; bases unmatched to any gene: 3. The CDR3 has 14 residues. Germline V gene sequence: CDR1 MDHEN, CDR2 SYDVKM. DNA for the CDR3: TGTGCCAGCAGATGGGACAGAAACACCGGGGAGCTGTTTTTT. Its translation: CASRWDRNTGELFF.

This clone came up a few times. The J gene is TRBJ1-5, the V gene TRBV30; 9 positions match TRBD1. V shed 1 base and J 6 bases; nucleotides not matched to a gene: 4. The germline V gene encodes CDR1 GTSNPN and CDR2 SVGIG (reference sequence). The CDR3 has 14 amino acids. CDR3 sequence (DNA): TGTGCCTGGAGTGAGGGACAGGGATTTCAGCCCCAGCATTTT. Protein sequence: CAWSEGQGFQPQHF.

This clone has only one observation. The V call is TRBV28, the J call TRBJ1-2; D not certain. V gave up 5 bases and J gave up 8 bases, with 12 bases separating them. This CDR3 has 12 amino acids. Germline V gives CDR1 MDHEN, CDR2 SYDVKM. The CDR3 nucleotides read TGTGCCAGCAGTGTGGACCCGGGAGGCTACACCTTC. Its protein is CASSVDPGGYTF.

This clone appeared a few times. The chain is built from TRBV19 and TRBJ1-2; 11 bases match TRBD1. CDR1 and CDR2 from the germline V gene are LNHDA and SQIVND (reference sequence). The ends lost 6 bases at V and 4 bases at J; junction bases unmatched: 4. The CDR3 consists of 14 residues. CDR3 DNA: TGTGCCAGTAGGTGGACAGGGGGCGGCTATGGCTACACCTTC. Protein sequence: CASRWTGGGYGYTF.

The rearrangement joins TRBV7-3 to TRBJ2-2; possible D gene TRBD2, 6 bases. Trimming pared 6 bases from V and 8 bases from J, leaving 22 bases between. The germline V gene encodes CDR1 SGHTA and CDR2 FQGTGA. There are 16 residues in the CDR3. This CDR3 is CASRGPGTRTPGELFF. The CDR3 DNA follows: TGTGCCAGCAGGGGGCCCGGGACTCGTACACCAGGGGAGCTGTTTTTT.

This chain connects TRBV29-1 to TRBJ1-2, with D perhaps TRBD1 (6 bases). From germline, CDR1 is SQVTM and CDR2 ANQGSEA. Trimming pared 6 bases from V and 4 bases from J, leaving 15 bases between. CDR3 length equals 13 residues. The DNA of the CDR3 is TGCAGCGTCTTTACCGGGACACGCTATGGCTACACCTTC. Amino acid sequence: CSVFTGTRYGYTF. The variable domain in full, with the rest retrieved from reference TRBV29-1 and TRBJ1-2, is SAVISQKPSRDICQRGTSLTIQCQVDSQVTMMFWYRQQPGQSLTLIATANQGSEATYESGFVIDKFPISRPNLTFSTLTVSNMSPEDSSIYLCSVFTGTRYGYTFGSGTRLTVV.

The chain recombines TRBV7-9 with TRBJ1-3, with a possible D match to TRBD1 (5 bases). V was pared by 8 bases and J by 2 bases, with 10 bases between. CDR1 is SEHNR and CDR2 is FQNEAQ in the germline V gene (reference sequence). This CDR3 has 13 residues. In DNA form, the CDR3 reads TGTGCCAGCCCCTTGGGGCCTGGAAACACCATATATTTT. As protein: CASPLGPGNTIYF.

CDR3 amino acids: CASSTHRGSYVEAFF. The CDR3 nucleotides are TGTGCCAGTAGTACTCACAGGGGTTCTTATGTTGAAGCTTTCTTT. The chain carries TRBV19 and TRBJ1-1; 7 bases agree with TRBD1. Unmatched junction bases numbered 12, after V lost 4 bases and J lost 7 bases. Germline V gives CDR1 LNHDA, CDR2 SQIVND (reference sequence). This CDR3 region has 15 residues.

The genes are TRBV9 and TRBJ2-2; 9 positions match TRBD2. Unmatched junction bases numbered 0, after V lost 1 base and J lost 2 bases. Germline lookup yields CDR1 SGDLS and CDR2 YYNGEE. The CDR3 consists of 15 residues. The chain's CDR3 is CASSVLAGNTGELFF. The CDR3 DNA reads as TGTGCCAGCAGCGTACTAGCGGGAAACACCGGGGAGCTGTTTTTT.

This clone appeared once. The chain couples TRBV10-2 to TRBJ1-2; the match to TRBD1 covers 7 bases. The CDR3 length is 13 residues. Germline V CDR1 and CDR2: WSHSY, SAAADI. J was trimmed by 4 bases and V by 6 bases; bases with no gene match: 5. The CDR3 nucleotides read TGCGCCAGCAGGGGGGACAGAGGCTATGGCTACACCTTC. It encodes CASRGDRGYGYTF.

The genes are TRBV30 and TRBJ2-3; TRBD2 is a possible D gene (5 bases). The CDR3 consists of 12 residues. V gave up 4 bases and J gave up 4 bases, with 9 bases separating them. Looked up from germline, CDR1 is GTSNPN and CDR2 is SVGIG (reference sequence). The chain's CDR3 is CAWTRGPDTQYF. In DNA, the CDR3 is TGTGCCTGGACGAGAGGGCCAGATACGCAGTATTTT. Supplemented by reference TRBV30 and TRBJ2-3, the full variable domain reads SQTIHQWPATLVQPVGSPLSLECTVEGTSNPNLYWYRQAAGRGLQLLFYSVGIGQISSEVPQNLSASRPQDRQFILSSKKLLLSDSGFYLCAWTRGPDTQYFGPGTRLTVL.

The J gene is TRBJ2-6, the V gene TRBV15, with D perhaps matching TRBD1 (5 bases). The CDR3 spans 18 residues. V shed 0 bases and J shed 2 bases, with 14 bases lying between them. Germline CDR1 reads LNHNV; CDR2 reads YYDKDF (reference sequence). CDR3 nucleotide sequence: TGTGCCACCAGCAGAGAACAGTTGACAGCCCCTGGGGCCAACGTCCTGACTTTC. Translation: CATSREQLTAPGANVLTF.

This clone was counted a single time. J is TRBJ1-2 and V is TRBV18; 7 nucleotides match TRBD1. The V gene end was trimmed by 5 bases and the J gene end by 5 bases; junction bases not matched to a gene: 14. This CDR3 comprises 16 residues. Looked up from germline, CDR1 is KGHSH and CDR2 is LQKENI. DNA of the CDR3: TGTGCCAGCTCAACGACCCTGGCGACAGGGAGGTATGGCTACACCTTC. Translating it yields CASSTTLATGRYGYTF. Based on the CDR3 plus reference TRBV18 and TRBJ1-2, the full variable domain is NAGVMQNPRHLVRRRGQEARLRCSPMKGHSHVYWYRQLPEEGLKFMVYLQKENIIDESGMPKERFSAEFPKEGPSILRIQQVVRGDSAAYFCASSTTLATGRYGYTFGSGTRLTVV.

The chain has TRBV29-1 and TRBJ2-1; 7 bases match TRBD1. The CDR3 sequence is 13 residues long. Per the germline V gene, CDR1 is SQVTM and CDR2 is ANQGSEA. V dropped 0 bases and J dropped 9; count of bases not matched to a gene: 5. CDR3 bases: TGCAGCGTTGAAGAAACACCAGGGGGTGAGCAGTTCTTC. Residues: CSVEETPGGEQFF.

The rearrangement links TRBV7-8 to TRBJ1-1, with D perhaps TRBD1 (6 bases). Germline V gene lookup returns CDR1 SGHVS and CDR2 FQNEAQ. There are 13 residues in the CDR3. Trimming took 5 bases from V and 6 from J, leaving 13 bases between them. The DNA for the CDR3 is TGTGCCAGCAGCCTAGGGGGGTTCGCTGAAGCTTTCTTT. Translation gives CASSLGGFAEAFF. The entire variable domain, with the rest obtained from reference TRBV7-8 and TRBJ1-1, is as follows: GAGVSQSPRYKVAKRGQDVALRCDPISGHVSLFWYQQALGQGPEFLTYFQNEAQLDKSGLPSDRFFAERPEGSVSTLKIQRTQQEDSAVYLCASSLGGFAEAFFGQGTRLTVV.

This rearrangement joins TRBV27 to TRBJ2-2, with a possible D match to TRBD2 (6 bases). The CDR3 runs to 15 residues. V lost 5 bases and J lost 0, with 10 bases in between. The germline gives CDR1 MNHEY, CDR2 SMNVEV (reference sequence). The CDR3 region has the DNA TGTGCCAGCAGTGGGGGGACGGCGAACACCGGGGAGCTGTTTTTT. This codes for CASSGGTANTGELFF.

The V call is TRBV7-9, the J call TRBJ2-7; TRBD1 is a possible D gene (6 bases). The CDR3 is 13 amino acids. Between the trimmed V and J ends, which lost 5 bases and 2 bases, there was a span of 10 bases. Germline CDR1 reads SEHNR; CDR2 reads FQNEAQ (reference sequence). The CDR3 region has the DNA TGTGCCAGCAGCCCGAGGACAGCCTACGAGCAGTACTTC. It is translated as CASSPRTAYEQYF.

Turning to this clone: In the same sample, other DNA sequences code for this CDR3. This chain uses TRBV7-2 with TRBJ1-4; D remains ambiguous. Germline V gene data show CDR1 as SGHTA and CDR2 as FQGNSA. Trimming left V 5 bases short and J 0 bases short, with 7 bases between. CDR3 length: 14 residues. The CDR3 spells CASSRGATNEKLFF. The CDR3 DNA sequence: TGTGCCAGCAGCCGAGGTGCAACTAATGAAAAACTGTTTTTT.

Here the CDR3 DNA reads TGTGCCAGCAGCTTAATGGGGGTTCAGGGTGGTTCACCCCTCCACTTT. It translates to CASSLMGVQGGSPLHF. The chain has TRBV7-8 and TRBJ1-6, with D possibly matching TRBD1 (5 bases). The V gene's germline CDR1 is SGHVS and CDR2 FQNEAQ. The CDR3 runs to 16 residues. The V and J ends lost 2 bases and 9 bases respectively, with 17 bases between them.

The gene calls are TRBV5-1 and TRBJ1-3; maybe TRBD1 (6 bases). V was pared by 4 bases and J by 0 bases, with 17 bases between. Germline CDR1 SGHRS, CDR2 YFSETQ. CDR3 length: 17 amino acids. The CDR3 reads CASSPSLGQYSGNTIYF. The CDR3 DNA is TGCGCCAGCAGCCCCTCCCTGGGACAATACTCTGGAAACACCATATATTTT.